This T cell receptor (beta chain) was recovered during a study of response to subunit inactivated influenza vaccine. This CDR3 is built from 17 residues. In germline, CDR1 is LNHNV, CDR2 YYDKDF (reference sequence). V lost 2 bases and J lost 7, with 20 bases in between. TCRdb re-derived calls from the RT-PCR reads in MiXCR, one entry per CDR3 protein. The table has around 760,000 distinct CDR3 sequences, over 11% seen once. Notes on the study in general: The study's authors posited that every seasonal influenza vaccination enlists few new T cells.

To note about this clonotype: Its antigen is unidentified.

The sample here was PBMCs from blood, taken approximately 15 days before vaccination. The genes are TRBV15 and TRBJ2-2, with D perhaps matching TRBD2 (6 bases). This TCR derives from a middle-aged man who received an inactivated influenza vaccine. The CDR3 reads CATSRPISTGLIGELFF. For the CDR3, the DNA is TGTGCCACCAGCAGACCGATCTCAACGGGACTTATCGGGGAGCTGTTTTTT.